Sequencing of this T cell receptor beta chain was carried out in a study of cytomegalovirus exposure and HLA in healthy donors. CDR1 is LGHNA and CDR2 is YNFKEQ in the germline V gene. V trimming: 0 bases; J trimming: 4 bases; junction bases outside the gene matches: 9. The CDR3 loop spans 17 amino acids. Regarding this clone: Its antigen is as yet unknown.

Study-wide points: In a later analysis, across HLA loci, associated TCR counts were highest for DRB1, lowest for HLA-C. Several of the most significant clusters were apparently associated with common viral pathogens in a later analysis.

The PCR employed 60 Vbeta primers together with 13 Jbeta primers. TCRdb keeps only in-frame clones here, not all; method: immunoSEQ multiplex PCR. This sample has around 210,000 clones, with around 73% found just once. This chain links TRBV4-2 with TRBJ2-3; 8 bases line up with TRBD2. Sequencing input: PBMCs. The TCR sequence derives from a woman aged 25 to 39 in good health and CMV-seronegative. This CDR3 is CASSQDLRAGDADTQYF. The CDR3 DNA reads TGTGCCAGCAGCCAAGATCTTAGAGCGGGAGATGCAGATACGCAGTATTTT.